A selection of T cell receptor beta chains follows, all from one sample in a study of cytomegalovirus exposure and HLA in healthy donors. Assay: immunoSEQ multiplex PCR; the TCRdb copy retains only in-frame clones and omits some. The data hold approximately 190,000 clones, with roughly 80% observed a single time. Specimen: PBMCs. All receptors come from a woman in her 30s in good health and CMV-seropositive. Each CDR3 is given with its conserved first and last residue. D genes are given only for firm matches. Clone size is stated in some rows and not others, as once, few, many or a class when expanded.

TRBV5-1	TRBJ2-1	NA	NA	TGCGCCAGCAGCTTCTTCGGGGGCTCCTACAATGAGCAGTTCTTC	CASSFFGGSYNEQFF
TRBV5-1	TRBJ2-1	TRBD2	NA	TGCGCCAGCAGCTTGGATGCCACTAGCGGGGCGGCGCGTTGGGGCAATGAGCAGTTCTTC	CASSLDATSGAARWGNEQFF
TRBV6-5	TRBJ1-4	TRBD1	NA	TGTGCCAGCGGAATGACAGGGGAGAAGGAAAAACTGTTTTTT	CASGMTGEKEKLFF
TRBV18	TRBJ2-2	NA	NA	TGTGCCAGCTCACCCAACCCAGACACCGGGGAGCTGTTTTTT	CASSPNPDTGELFF
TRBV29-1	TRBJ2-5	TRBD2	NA	TGCAGCGTTGACCGGGGAGGGCAAGGAGAGACCCAGTACTTC	CSVDRGGQGETQYF
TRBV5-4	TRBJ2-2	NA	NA	TGTGCCAGCAGCTTGGCGGGTACTAGGAACACCGGGGAGCTGTTTTTT	CASSLAGTRNTGELFF
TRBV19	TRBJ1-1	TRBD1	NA	TGTGCCAGTACCCCGGTGGCGAGAACAGGGGACGCTTTCTTT	CASTPVARTGDAFF
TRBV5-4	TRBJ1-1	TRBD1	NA	TGTGCCAGCAGCTTGGAAGGGGGCGGAACTGAAGCTTTCTTT	CASSLEGGGTEAFF
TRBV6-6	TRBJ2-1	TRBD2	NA	TGTGCCAGCAGTGACCGGACTAGCGGTGAGCAGTTCTTC	CASSDRTSGEQFF
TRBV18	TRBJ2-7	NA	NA	TGTGCCAGCTCACCAGGGGCGGCCCTCTACGAGCAGTACTTC	CASSPGAALYEQYF
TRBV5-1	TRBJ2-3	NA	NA	TGCGCCAGCAGCTTCCCCGGGAGCACAGATACGCAGTATTTT	CASSFPGSTDTQYF
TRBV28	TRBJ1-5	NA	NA	TGTGCCAGCAGGGGCGGGAATCAGCCCCAGCATTTT	CASRGGNQPQHF
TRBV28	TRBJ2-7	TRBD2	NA	TGTGCCATCAGCGGGAGCCCTACCTACGAGCAGTACTTC	CAISGSPTYEQYF
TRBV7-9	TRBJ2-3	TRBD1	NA	TGTGCCAGCAGCTTAGTGGGACAGGGCCCAGATACGCAGTATTTT	CASSLVGQGPDTQYF
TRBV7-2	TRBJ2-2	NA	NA	TGTGCCAGCAGCAGCCCGTGGGTAGCGGATTTTTTGGAGCTGTTTTTT	CASSSPWVADFLELFF
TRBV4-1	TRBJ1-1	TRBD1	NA	TGCGCCAGCAGAGAATCGACAGGGCCGAACACTGAAGCTTTCTTT	CASRESTGPNTEAFF
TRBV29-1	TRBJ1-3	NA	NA	TGCAGCGTAGAGGGGAGGACTGGAAACACCATATATTTT	CSVEGRTGNTIYF
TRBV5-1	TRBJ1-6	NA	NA	TGCGCCAGCAGCTTGGATCCCGGGGGGAGGGATTCACCCCTCCACTTT	CASSLDPGGRDSPLHF
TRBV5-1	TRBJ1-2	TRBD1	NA	TGCGCCAGCAGCTTATCCGACAGGGGAAGATATGGCTACACCTTC	CASSLSDRGRYGYTF
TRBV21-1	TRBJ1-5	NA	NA	TGTGCCAGCCGAGGGCGGGACAGAAAAAATCAGCCCCAGCATTTT	CASRGRDRKNQPQHF
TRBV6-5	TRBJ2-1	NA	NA	TGTGCCAGCAGTGCCCGCGGGCGCTCCTACAATGAGCAGTTCTTC	CASSARGRSYNEQFF
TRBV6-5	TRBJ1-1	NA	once	TGTGTCAGCAGTCCCCATGTAGCGAACACTGAAGCTTTCTTT	CVSSPHVANTEAFF
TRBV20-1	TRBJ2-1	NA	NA	TGCAGTGCTTACCGGTCCAATGAGCAGTTCTTC	CSAYRSNEQFF
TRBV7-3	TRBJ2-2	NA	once	TGTGCCAGCAGCCCTCTGCGAGGGCCCACCGGGGAGCTGTTTTTT	CASSPLRGPTGELFF
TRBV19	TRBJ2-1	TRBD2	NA	TGTGCCAGTAGACCAGGGACTAGCGGGGTCTATGAGCAGTTCTTC	CASRPGTSGVYEQFF
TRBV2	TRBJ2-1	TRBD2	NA	TGTGCCAGCACCTGGGGAGGCGGGGGGGAGCAGTTCTTC	CASTWGGGGEQFF
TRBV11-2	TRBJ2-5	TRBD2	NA	TGTGCCAGCAGCAGAGGGAGGGTTATGAGAGAGACCCAGTACTTC	CASSRGRVMRETQYF
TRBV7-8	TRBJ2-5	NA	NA	TGTGCCAGCAGCTTAGCGTGGGCTGACCCAAACCAAGAGACCCAGTACTTC	CASSLAWADPNQETQYF
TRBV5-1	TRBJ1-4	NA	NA	TGCGCCAGCAGCTTGGGGGGGCTGAATGAAAAACTGTTTTTT	CASSLGGLNEKLFF